This T cell receptor beta chain was identified during a study of metastatic and nonmetastatic thyroid tumors. Study context: Across peripheral blood and tumor or nodule tissue samples taken from malignant and benign thyroid patients, the repertoires were compared with one another.

Concerning this clone: The antigen remains unidentified. Compared with germline, one end of the junction differs, possibly owing to a read error.

Every patient underwent thyroid surgery untreated. CDR1 DFQATT and CDR2 SNEGSKA come from the germline V gene (reference sequence). The CDR3 runs 17 residues. TCRdb re-clonotyped the PCR reads via MiXCR. Among around 45,000 clones listed, 16% were seen once. General observations from the study: A significant increase in TCR beta diversity was reportedly seen in malignant thyroid tumors relative to benign nodules, in blood and tumor.

The chain uses TRBV20-1 and TRBJ2-6; the D gene is possibly TRBD2 (7 bases). Source material: blood. This sequence was found in a female donor with papillary thyroid cancer or a benign thyroid nodule (not recorded which). Some clones in this sample may be carry-over from other donors' samples. The CDR3 region is CSSSGGGHSIGANVLTF. The DNA for the CDR3 is TGCAGTTCTAGCGGCGGGGGACACTCAATAGGGGCCAACGTCCTGACTTTC.